One and the same sample provided the 2 T cell receptor beta chains below, sequenced in a study of blood T cell repertoires in COVID-19 (dated by TCRdb to 2020 to 2021). Receptor libraries were prepared by the immunoSEQ multiplex PCR assay. TCRdb re-hosts the immuneACCESS table, in-frame sequences only. Its copies lack some clones; in the studies checked, an unresolved V gene accounts for under half of them, and the cause for the rest is not known. The sample data list some 90,000 clones, and approximately 90% of these were observed just once. The biggest ten clones account for roughly 4% of the sample. Material: peripheral blood. The receptors shown here come from a woman between 45 and 60 years old in a cohort sampled during active COVID-19.

The chain uses TRBV7-2 and TRBJ2-5, with D unresolved. The ends were cut back, 5 bases at V and 1 base at J, with 8 bases in the middle. Germline assignment: CDR1 SGHTA and CDR2 FQGNSA. The CDR3 has 13 residues. The CDR3, as DNA: TGTGCCAGCAGCATAAGCTTCCAAGAGACCCAGTACTTC. Translation: CASSISFQETQYF.

This chain uses TRBV6-6 with TRBJ1-5, with D unresolved. The V and J ends lost 8 bases and 0 bases respectively, with 14 bases between them. There are 15 residues in the CDR3. Germline lookup yields CDR1 MNHNY and CDR2 SVGAGI (reference sequence). In DNA, the CDR3 is TGTGCCAGCCTGAGTCGGGGTAATAGCAATCAGCCCCAGCATTTT. Translation: CASLSRGNSNQPQHF.